The 7 T cell receptor beta chains reported below all come from one sample, sequenced in a study of T cell responses to AZD1222 COVID-19 vaccine (dated by TCRdb to about 2021). The label giving this sample's time point can be read as: baseline before first vaccination. Library generation was performed with the immunoSEQ multiplex PCR assay. TCRdb holds this immuneACCESS table with in-frame rearrangements only. Some clones are missing; in checked studies, unresolved V genes explain under half, and the rest has no known cause. The table for this sample lists roughly 150,000 clones; 85% to 95% of them were counted only once. 1.1% to 1.5% of the sample rests with the top ten. Source: peripheral blood, taken on day 0 of AZD1222 vaccination. The source of these receptors is an adult in good health.

This clone came up a few times. V and J are TRBV5-8 and TRBJ1-1, with unresolved D. The CDR3 contains 14 residues. The germline CDR1 and CDR2 sequences are SGHTS and YDEGEE. The ends were cut back, 1 base at V and 11 bases at J, with 18 bases in the middle. The CDR3 DNA follows: TGTGCCAGCAGCTTGTTCCGAGATAAGAGGAGGGCTTTCTTT. This codes for CASSLFRDKRRAFF. Supplemented by reference TRBV5-8 and TRBJ1-1, the full variable domain reads EAGVTQSPTHLIKTRGQQATLRCSPISGHTSVYWYQQALGLGLQFLLWYDEGEERNRGNFPPRFSGRQFPNYSSELNVNALELEDSALYLCASSLFRDKRRAFFGQGTRLTVV.

V is TRBV3-1 (or the pseudogene TRBV3-2) and J is TRBJ2-7; D tentatively fits TRBD1 or TRBD2 (6 bases each). The germline V gene has CDR1 LGHDT and CDR2 YNNKEL (reference sequence). Between the trimmed V and J ends, which lost 5 bases and 6 bases, there was a span of 11 bases. The CDR3 spans 12 residues. The CDR3 loop is CASSTSGAEQYF. In DNA form, the CDR3 reads TGTGCCAGCAGCACCTCGGGGGCCGAGCAGTACTTC.

V usage is TRBV29-1 and J usage is TRBJ1-2, with D unresolved. V was pared by 4 bases and J by 4 bases, with 7 bases between. CDR3 length equals 11 residues. Per germline, CDR1 SQVTM and CDR2 ANQGSEA. The CDR3 is CSVGGIYGYTF. As DNA, the CDR3 is TGCAGCGTTGGTGGGATCTATGGCTACACCTTC. The entire variable domain, with the rest obtained from reference TRBV29-1 and TRBJ1-2, is as follows: SAVISQKPSRDICQRGTSLTIQCQVDSQVTMMFWYRQQPGQSLTLIATANQGSEATYESGFVIDKFPISRPNLTFSTLTVSNMSPEDSSIYLCSVGGIYGYTFGSGTRLTVV.

The V and J genes are TRBV6-2 or TRBV6-3 and TRBJ2-7, with 12 bases fitting TRBD2. With V trimmed by 6 bases and J by 2 bases, 5 bases remained unmatched. The CDR3 runs 15 residues. Per the germline V gene, CDR1 is MNHEY and CDR2 is SVGEGT. Here the CDR3 reads CASRYRLAGAYEQYF. In DNA, the CDR3 is TGTGCCAGCAGATACCGACTAGCGGGAGCCTACGAGCAGTACTTC.

The genes are TRBV5-4 and TRBJ2-5, with TRBD2 as a possible D gene (5 bases). This CDR3 is 14 amino acids long. Germline V CDR1 and CDR2: SGHNT, YYREEE (reference sequence). Trimming pared 0 bases from V and 5 bases from J, leaving 11 bases between. The chain's CDR3 is CASSLGGRGETQYF. The CDR3 DNA reads TGTGCCAGCAGCTTGGGAGGCCGAGGGGAGACCCAGTACTTC.

This clone was recorded a few times. The chain carries TRBV10-3 and TRBJ1-6; weak D call: TRBD1 (6 bases). Germline assignment: CDR1 ENHRY and CDR2 SYGVKD. The CDR3 extends over 18 amino acids. Trimming took off 2 bases at V and 1 base at J, with 15 bases between the two ends. In nucleotides, the CDR3 is TGTGCCATCAGTGAGGAGGGGGGCAGGGGTTCCTATAATTCACCCCTCCACTTT. It specifies CAISEEGGRGSYNSPLHF.

The rearrangement links TRBV7-3 to TRBJ1-1, with TRBD1 as a possible D gene (5 bases). V gave up 5 bases and J gave up 5 bases, with 9 bases separating them. This CDR3 is 12 amino acids long. CDR1 and CDR2 (germline): SGHTA, FQGTGA. The CDR3 region has the DNA TGTGCCAGCAGCCCGCAGGGTACTGAAGCTTTCTTT. This translates into CASSPQGTEAFF.